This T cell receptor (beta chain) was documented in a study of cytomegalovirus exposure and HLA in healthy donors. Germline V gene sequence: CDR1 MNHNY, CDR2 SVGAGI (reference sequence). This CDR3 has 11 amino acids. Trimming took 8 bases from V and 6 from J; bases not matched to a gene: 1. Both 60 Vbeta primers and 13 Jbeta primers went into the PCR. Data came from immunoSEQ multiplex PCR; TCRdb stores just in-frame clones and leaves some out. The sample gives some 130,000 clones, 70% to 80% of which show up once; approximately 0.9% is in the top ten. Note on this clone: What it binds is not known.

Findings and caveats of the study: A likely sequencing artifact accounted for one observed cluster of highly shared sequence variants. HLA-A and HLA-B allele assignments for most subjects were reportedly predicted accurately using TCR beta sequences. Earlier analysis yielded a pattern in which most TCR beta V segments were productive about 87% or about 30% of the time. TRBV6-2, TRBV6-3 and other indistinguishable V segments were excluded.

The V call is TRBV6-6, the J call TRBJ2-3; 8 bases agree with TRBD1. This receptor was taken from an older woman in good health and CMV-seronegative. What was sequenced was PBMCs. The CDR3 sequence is CASQGADTQYF. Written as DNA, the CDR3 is TGTGCCAGCCAGGGGGCGGATACGCAGTATTTT.